The 8 T cell receptor delta chains listed next were all sequenced from one sample in a study of γδ T cells in repeated Plasmodium falciparum infection. TCRdb re-called the multiplex PCR reads through CATT. The sample lists 80,000 to 95,000 delta-chain clones; 1.4% were seen once. Bulk repertoires came from Vgamma9/Vdelta2+ or Vdelta2-negative gammadelta T cells flow-sorted from PBMC. Sequencing was performed on gamma-delta T cells from blood. The receptors shown here come from a pool of human donors (malaria-infected and uninfected, not separated).

Of note for this clone: The amino acid sequence in TCRdb belongs to a much larger clone and departs from this DNA's translation at residue 16, likely a sequencing read error; the sequence shown is translated from the DNA. The rearrangement uses TRDV2 and TRDJ3; 13 bases are a match to TRDD3. The J gene is absent in TCRdb and was assigned here via DNA matching to germline. This CDR3 contains 20 residues. Germline V gene sequence: CDR1 GEAIGNYY, CDR2 EKD. CDR3 DNA: TGTGCCTGTGACACTTTCAACTGGGGGATACGCGACTGGGACACCCAACAGATGTTTTTC. Protein sequence: CACDTFNWGIRDWDTQQMFF.

This clone has at least ten counts. V gene TRDV2 combines with J gene TRDJ1, with a possible D match to TRDD3 (6 bases). TCRdb does not report a J gene; here it was assigned by matching the DNA to germline references. The germline CDR1 and CDR2 sequences are GEAIGNYY and EKD. Trimming removed 0 bases at V and 0 bases at J, with 16 bases between. The CDR3 runs to 17 residues. The CDR3 DNA reads as TGTGCCTGTGACACCGTCGGTGGGGGTCCTCACACCGATAAACTCATCTTT. Protein: CACDTVGGGPHTDKLIF.

On this clone itself: TCRdb shows a much larger clone's protein in place of this DNA's translation, and the two differ at residue 15, likely through a read error; the protein shown is translated from the DNA. The gene calls are TRDV1 and TRDJ3, with TRDD3 identical over 9 bases. Here the J gene came from matching the DNA to germline, since TCRdb omits it. The CDR3 sequence is 21 residues long. Germline V CDR1 and CDR2: TSWWSYY, QGS. The CDR3 sequence: CALGERGGSGGSDWGTRQMFF. The DNA of the CDR3 is TGTGCTCTTGGGGAACGTGGTGGGTCTGGGGGATCAGACTGGGGCACCCGACAGATGTTTTTC.

Points on this clone: The protein TCRdb lists belongs to a much larger clone and differs from this DNA's translation at residue 9, which points to a read error; the protein shown is made from the DNA. This chain links TRDV1 with TRDJ1, with 12 bases that match TRDD3. The J gene, not given by TCRdb, was assigned here from a germline match of the nucleotide sequence. This CDR3 is 26 amino acids long. The germline CDR1 and CDR2 sequences are TSWWSYY and QGS. V gave up 2 bases and J gave up 0 bases; unmatched junction bases: 31. This chain's CDR3 is CALGESTGLFPTLDWGILGHTDKLIF. CDR3 sequence (DNA): TGTGCTCTTGGGGAAAGCACGGGCCTTTTCCCTACCCTCGACTGGGGGATACTTGGACACACCGATAAACTCATCTTT.

Only a few counts were recorded for this clone. The TCRdb record carries a much larger clone's protein, which differs from this DNA's translation at residue 5; a read error is the likely cause, and the protein listed here is the DNA translation. This chain connects TRDV1 to TRDJ1, with D uncertain. The V gene's germline CDR1 is TSWWSYY and CDR2 QGS. The CDR3 sequence is 17 residues long. This CDR3 reads CALGGRTLGFPTDKPIF. In nucleotides, the CDR3 is TGTGCTCTTGGGGGACGTACGTTAGGGTTCCCCACCGATAAACCCATCTTT.

Details on this clone: This DNA's translation and the protein TCRdb lists, from a much larger clone, do not match at residue 8, likely due to a read error; the protein shown is translated from the DNA. The V call is TRDV2, the J call TRDJ3; 10 bases agree with TRDD3. No J gene was available from TCRdb, and it was assigned here by a germline match of the DNA. V lost 2 bases, J lost 1 base, and 16 bases stayed unmatched. CDR1 and CDR2 (germline): GEAIGNYY, EKD. The CDR3 loop spans 22 amino acids. The CDR3 loop is CACDIKYRGIRLRSWDTRQMFF. CDR3 DNA: TGTGCCTGTGACATAAAGTACCGGGGGATACGACTCCGGTCCTGGGACACCCGACAGATGTTTTTC.

This clone has more than one count but fewer than ten. The protein that TCRdb holds for this DNA derives from a much larger clone and differs from the translated DNA at residue 6, which likely indicates a read error; the protein shown here is translated from the DNA. This rearrangement joins TRDV1 to TRDJ1; maybe TRDD2 (7 bases). The CDR3 has 22 amino acids. Trimming took 1 base from V and 0 from J, leaving 30 bases between them. Per the germline V gene, CDR1 is TSWWSYY and CDR2 is QGS. CDR3 DNA: TGTGCTCTTGGGGAACCAGGAGGCTTCTTCCTATCAGACTGGGCCGACACCGATAAACTCATCTTT. It codes for CALGEPGGFFLSDWADTDKLIF.

In its sample, this clone was seen many times. Within the sample, other DNA sequences also encode this same CDR3. The rearrangement uses TRDV1 and TRDJ1; D possibly corresponds to TRDD3 (5 bases). The CDR3 runs to 14 residues. Germline V lookup: CDR1 TSWWSYY, CDR2 QGS. V shed 4 bases and J shed 9 bases, with 18 bases lying between them. CDR3 sequence: CALGGSEGSGQLIF. Here the CDR3 DNA reads TGTGCTCTTGGGGGCTCTGAGGGGTCTGGGCAACTCATCTTT.